Listed below are T cell receptor beta chains from one sample, sequenced in a study of blood T cell repertoires in COVID-19. Sequencing was performed with immunoSEQ multiplex PCR; in TCRdb, only in-frame clones are kept and a portion is missing. Of 140,000 or so clones in the sample, more than 85% were seen once. Sequencing used peripheral blood. The receptors were sampled from a human donor in a cohort sampled during active COVID-19. CDR3s include the opening cysteine and the closing phenylalanine or tryptophan. A D gene is named only where the DNA matches it firmly. Clone size is stated in some rows and not others, as once, few, many or a class when expanded.

J: TRBJ2-5
D: -
V: TRBV7-9
size: once
DNA: TGTGCCAGCAGCTTACGAACAAATCAAGAGACCCAGTACTTC
CDR3: CASSLRTNQETQYF

J: TRBJ2-7
D: TRBD2
V: TRBV14
size: -
DNA: TGTGCCAGCAGCCAGGGACTAGCGGGACCTACTGAGCAGTACTTC
CDR3: CASSQGLAGPTEQYF

J: TRBJ2-7
D: TRBD1
V: TRBV28
size: -
DNA: TGTGCCAGCAGTCCCGGGACAGACCCCCACGAGCAGTACTTC
CDR3: CASSPGTDPHEQYF

J: TRBJ1-2
D: TRBD1
V: TRBV5-1
size: -
DNA: TGCGCCAGCAGCGAAAGGACAGGGAATGGCTACACCTTC
CDR3: CASSERTGNGYTF

J: TRBJ2-7
D: -
V: TRBV3-1/TRBV3-2
size: -
DNA: TGTGCCAGCAGCCACCAGGGCCTCTCCTACGAGCAGTACTTC
CDR3: CASSHQGLSYEQYF

J: TRBJ1-1
D: -
V: TRBV7-9
size: once
DNA: TGTGCCAGCAGCTTAGAGTACTTGAACACTGAAGCTTTCTTT
CDR3: CASSLEYLNTEAFF

J: TRBJ2-7
D: -
V: TRBV7-8
size: -
DNA: TGTGCCAGCAGCCCCTGGACTTCGTCCGACGAGCAGTACTTC
CDR3: CASSPWTSSDEQYF

J: TRBJ2-7
D: -
V: TRBV18
size: -
DNA: TGTGCCAGCTCACCACTATTTTCGAGCCACGAGCAGTACTTC
CDR3: CASSPLFSSHEQYF

J: TRBJ1-6
D: -
V: TRBV7-9
size: -
DNA: TGTGCCAGCAGCTATCGTCAGGGTTCACCCCTCCACTTT
CDR3: CASSYRQGSPLHF

J: TRBJ1-2
D: -
V: TRBV7-2
size: -
DNA: TGTGCCAGCAGCCAGGGCGTATCTGGCTACACCTTC
CDR3: CASSQGVSGYTF

J: TRBJ1-2
D: TRBD1
V: TRBV28
size: -
DNA: TGTGCCAGCAGGTCACCGGGACAGGGGGCTTTCTATGGCTACACCTTC
CDR3: CASRSPGQGAFYGYTF

J: TRBJ2-7
D: -
V: TRBV29-1
size: -
DNA: TGCAGCGTCTGGGGAGGTTACGAGCAGTACTTC
CDR3: CSVWGGYEQYF

J: TRBJ2-7
D: -
V: TRBV1
size: few
DNA: TGCACCAGCAGACGATTCGGGGGGGTCCCCTACGAGCAGTACTTC
CDR3: CTSRRFGGVPYEQYF

J: TRBJ1-5
D: -
V: TRBV7-8
size: -
DNA: TGTGCCAGCAGCCGAGGGGCTCCGGACAATCAGCCCCAGCATTTT
CDR3: CASSRGAPDNQPQHF

J: TRBJ1-3
D: TRBD1
V: TRBV28
size: -
DNA: TGTGCCAGCAGTTTTCTTGGACAGGGCCGAAACACCATATATTTT
CDR3: CASSFLGQGRNTIYF

J: TRBJ1-2
D: -
V: TRBV28
size: -
DNA: TGTGCCAGCAGTTCCCTTATGTTAGATGGACATATTCAAGCTAACTATGGCTACACCTTC
CDR3: CASSSLMLDGHIQANYGYTF

J: TRBJ2-3
D: TRBD1
V: TRBV28
size: -
DNA: TGTGCCAGCAGTAGACAGGGGGCTCGCACAGATACGCAGTATTTT
CDR3: CASSRQGARTDTQYF

J: TRBJ2-7
D: TRBD2
V: TRBV14
size: -
DNA: TGTGCCAGCAGCCAAGGCGTACTAGCGGGGGAGCAGTACTTC
CDR3: CASSQGVLAGEQYF

J: TRBJ2-7
D: -
V: TRBV27
size: -
DNA: TGTGCCAGCAGTCGGGGGACTGCCTACGAGCAGTACTTC
CDR3: CASSRGTAYEQYF

J: TRBJ1-6
D: -
V: TRBV27
size: once
DNA: TGTGCCAGCAGGCAAAGGAGCTCCTATAATTCACCCCTCCACTTT
CDR3: CASRQRSSYNSPLHF

J: TRBJ1-2
D: -
V: TRBV5-4
size: -
DNA: TGTGCCAGCAGCTTTGAGCTCTATGGCTACACCTTC
CDR3: CASSFELYGYTF

J: TRBJ2-1
D: TRBD2
V: TRBV6-5
size: -
DNA: TGTGCCAGCAGTAGGACTAGCAGCCCGAATGAGCAGTTCTTC
CDR3: CASSRTSSPNEQFF

J: TRBJ2-4
D: TRBD2
V: TRBV28
size: -
DNA: TGTGCCAGTCGCGACTCCGGGGGGGCCAAAAACATTCAGTACTTC
CDR3: CASRDSGGAKNIQYF

J: TRBJ2-3
D: TRBD2
V: TRBV2
size: -
DNA: TGTGCCAGCAGAGCGGTCGGGGGGACGACAGATACGCAGTATTTT
CDR3: CASRAVGGTTDTQYF

J: TRBJ1-1
D: TRBD1
V: TRBV14
size: many
DNA: TGTGCCAGCAGCCAAGATCTTAGGACAGGGCCCAACACTGAAGCTTTCTTT
CDR3: CASSQDLRTGPNTEAFF

J: TRBJ2-2
D: -
V: TRBV2
size: -
DNA: TGTGCCAGCAGGTACTCGAGTGCGAACACCGGGGAGCTGTTTTTT
CDR3: CASRYSSANTGELFF

J: TRBJ1-1
D: -
V: TRBV24-1
size: -
DNA: TGTGCCACCAGTGATTCCGACCGGGACACGAGCGACACTGAAGCTTTCTTT
CDR3: CATSDSDRDTSDTEAFF

J: TRBJ1-5
D: -
V: TRBV28
size: -
DNA: TGTGCCAGCAGTAGGGAGGGGGGTCTTCAGCCCCAGCATTTT
CDR3: CASSREGGLQPQHF

J: TRBJ2-3
D: TRBD2
V: TRBV19
size: -
DNA: TGTGCCAGTAGTTTAAGACTAGCGTCTAGCACAGATACGCAGTATTTT
CDR3: CASSLRLASSTDTQYF

J: TRBJ2-2
D: -
V: TRBV7-9
size: -
DNA: TGTGCCAGCAGCGTCCGGGGGGCCAACACCGGGGAGCTGTTTTTT
CDR3: CASSVRGANTGELFF

J: TRBJ2-1
D: -
V: TRBV11-3
size: -
DNA: TGTGCCAGCAGCTTAGGGTCAGGCCAGGAGTTCTTC
CDR3: CASSLGSGQEFF

J: TRBJ1-6
D: -
V: TRBV6-6
size: -
DNA: TGTGCCAGCAGTTACTCGACCGGAGCCCTCCACTTT
CDR3: CASSYSTGALHF

J: TRBJ1-6
D: TRBD1
V: TRBV5-1
size: -
DNA: TGCGCCAGCAGCACAGGGGGGCGAAACTATAATTCACCCCTCCACTTT
CDR3: CASSTGGRNYNSPLHF

J: TRBJ2-3
D: TRBD2
V: TRBV6-1
size: -
DNA: TGTGCCAGCAGTGAACCCCTAGCGGGCACAGATACGCAGTATTTT
CDR3: CASSEPLAGTDTQYF

J: TRBJ2-1
D: -
V: TRBV5-5
size: -
DNA: TGTGCCAGCAGCTTGTCGCTAGCGAGCCACAATGAGCAGTTCTTC
CDR3: CASSLSLASHNEQFF

J: TRBJ2-1
D: TRBD2
V: TRBV6-5
size: -
DNA: TGTGCCAGCAAGGGGACTAGCGGGAATGGGGAGCAGTTCTTC
CDR3: CASKGTSGNGEQFF

J: TRBJ2-3
D: -
V: TRBV2
size: -
DNA: TGTGCCAGCAGTCCAGGGGACGCCGGTACAGATACGCAGTATTTT
CDR3: CASSPGDAGTDTQYF

J: TRBJ1-1
D: -
V: TRBV2
size: -
DNA: TGTGCCAGCCGTAAGAGACAGGTCGAAGAAGCTTTCTTT
CDR3: CASRKRQVEEAFF

J: TRBJ2-3
D: -
V: TRBV27
size: -
DNA: TGTGCCAGCAGTTCCTCAAGACTAGACCGCCCCACAGATACGCAGTATTTT
CDR3: CASSSSRLDRPTDTQYF

J: TRBJ2-1
D: -
V: TRBV7-9
size: few
DNA: TGTGCCAGCAGCCTTCTCTCCACAGAGGGTCGGTTCTTC
CDR3: CASSLLSTEGRFF

J: TRBJ2-2
D: -
V: TRBV11-1
size: -
DNA: TGTGCCAGCAGCTTAGGCCTACTCGGGGAGCTGTTTTTT
CDR3: CASSLGLLGELFF

J: TRBJ2-1
D: TRBD2
V: TRBV9
size: -
DNA: TGTGCCAGCAGCGTAGCTTTAGCGGGGGGAGACAATGAGCAGTTCTTC
CDR3: CASSVALAGGDNEQFF

J: TRBJ2-1
D: -
V: TRBV28
size: -
DNA: TGTGCCAGCAGTTCCCAAGCGGCCCCGAACAATGAGCAGTTCTTC
CDR3: CASSSQAAPNNEQFF

J: TRBJ2-7
D: TRBD1
V: TRBV27
size: few
DNA: TGTGCCAGCAGTTTAGGGTGGACAGGGGAGCACGAGCAGTACTTC
CDR3: CASSLGWTGEHEQYF

J: TRBJ1-4
D: -
V: TRBV19
size: -
DNA: TGTGCCAGTAGTGAACAGGGTGGGGTAAAACTGTTTTTT
CDR3: CASSEQGGVKLFF

J: TRBJ2-1
D: -
V: TRBV4-2
size: -
DNA: TGTGCCAGCAGCCAGGGGAGGGGGAGAGGATACAATGAGCAGTTCTTC
CDR3: CASSQGRGRGYNEQFF

J: TRBJ1-6
D: TRBD1
V: TRBV5-6
size: -
DNA: TGTGCCAGCAGCTTGGAAGAAGGGGGCCGGTCACCCCTCCACTTT
CDR3: CASSLEEGGRSPLHF

J: TRBJ2-5
D: -
V: TRBV5-4
size: -
DNA: TGTGCCAGCAGCCTGACTAGTGGGGGCCAAGAGACCCAGTACTTC
CDR3: CASSLTSGGQETQYF

J: TRBJ2-3
D: TRBD2
V: TRBV3-1/TRBV3-2
size: -
DNA: TGTGCCAGCAGCCAAAATGGCGGGAGGACGAATACGCAGTATTTT
CDR3: CASSQNGGRTNTQYF

J: TRBJ2-4
D: -
V: TRBV28
size: -
DNA: TGTGCCACCAGGGGGGCGGGCCGTGGAAACATTCAGTACTTC
CDR3: CATRGAGRGNIQYF

J: TRBJ2-1
D: TRBD2
V: TRBV9
size: -
DNA: TGTGCCAGCAGCGAGAGCGGGAGAGTGACCAATGAGCAGTTCTTC
CDR3: CASSESGRVTNEQFF

J: TRBJ2-6
D: TRBD1
V: TRBV19
size: -
DNA: TGTGCCACGGGACAGGGGGCTGGGGCCAACGTCCTGACTTTC
CDR3: CATGQGAGANVLTF

J: TRBJ2-1
D: TRBD1
V: TRBV10-3
size: -
DNA: TGTGCCATCAGTGAGTCGTCTCCGGGACAGGGATCCTACAATGAGCAGTTCTTC
CDR3: CAISESSPGQGSYNEQFF

J: TRBJ2-7
D: TRBD2
V: TRBV28
size: -
DNA: TGTGCCAGCAGCCGAGTAGCGGGGGGTTACGAGCAGTACTTC
CDR3: CASSRVAGGYEQYF

J: TRBJ2-3
D: -
V: TRBV7-9
size: once
DNA: TGTGCCAGCAGCTTATGGTCAGGCCCCACAGATACGCAGTATTTT
CDR3: CASSLWSGPTDTQYF